These 15 T cell receptor beta chains came from one sample sequenced in a study of blood T cell repertoires in COVID-19. Only in-frame clones appear in the TCRdb table, and some are missing; sequencing was by immunoSEQ multiplex PCR. Counted here are some 230,000 clones, 70% to 85% occurring once; the ten biggest clones make up about 15%. Sequenced input: PBMCs or T cells enriched from blood (not recorded which). Receptors originate from a man aged 35 to 55 who had recovered from COVID-19.

This rearrangement joins TRBV27 to TRBJ2-5; TRBD2 agrees at 7 bases. The length of the CDR3 is 16 residues. V dropped 3 bases and J dropped 4; count of bases not matched to a gene: 11. CDR1 and CDR2 (germline): MNHEY, SMNVEV (reference sequence). This chain's CDR3 is CASSFEAPPGGETQYF. CDR3 nucleotides: TGTGCCAGCAGTTTCGAGGCGCCACCGGGGGGAGAGACCCAGTACTTC.

This clone has just one count. This chain uses TRBV27 with TRBJ2-7; D is unresolved. The germline CDR1 and CDR2 sequences are MNHEY and SMNVEV (reference sequence). This CDR3 region has 15 residues. The V and J ends lost 2 bases and 3 bases respectively, with 14 bases between them. The CDR3 sequence: CASSLTKTELYEQYF. The DNA for the CDR3 is TGTGCCAGCAGTTTAACGAAGACGGAGCTCTACGAGCAGTACTTC.

The chain couples TRBV2 to TRBJ1-5; 9 positions agree with TRBD1. The CDR3 extends over 15 amino acids. Germline loops: CDR1 SNHLY, CDR2 FYNNEI. J lost 5 bases, V lost 4 bases, and 6 bases had no gene match. The CDR3 loop is CASSGGTGNYQPQHF. CDR3 sequence (DNA): TGTGCCAGCAGTGGAGGGACAGGGAATTATCAGCCCCAGCATTTT.

The chain recombines TRBV21-1 with TRBJ1-2. TRBV21-1 is described as a pseudogene. The CDR3 is 10 residues long. The CDR3 DNA reads TGTGCCACCCTACCCTATGGCTACACCTTC. Protein sequence: CATLPYGYTF.

The chain combines TRBV9 with TRBJ1-6; D is uncertain. Looked up from germline, CDR1 is SGDLS and CDR2 is YYNGEE. The V end was cut by 2 bases, the J end by 15 bases, with 12 bases between. The CDR3 has 12 residues. This chain's CDR3 is CASSVEGGNLHF. The CDR3 nucleotides read TGTGCCAGCAGCGTTGAGGGTGGGAACCTCCACTTT.

The V gene is TRBV6-5, the J gene TRBJ1-1, with TRBD1 matching over 7 bases. Germline trimming cut 7 bases from V and 4 bases from J; bases unmatched to any gene: 0. There are 11 residues in the CDR3. Per germline, CDR1 MNHEY and CDR2 SVGAGI. CDR3 nucleotides: TGTGCCAGCACAGGGGGCACTGAAGCTTTCTTT. As protein: CASTGGTEAFF.

V gene TRBV15 combines with J gene TRBJ2-7; 7 bases are a match to TRBD2. Germline CDR1 is LNHNV and CDR2 is YYDKDF (reference sequence). This CDR3 has 15 amino acids. The V segment lost 2 bases and the J segment 2 bases; nucleotides outside the gene matches: 6. CDR3 sequence reads: CATSRSPAGPYEQYF. In DNA form, the CDR3 reads TGTGCCACCAGCAGATCTCCAGCGGGACCCTACGAGCAGTACTTC.

Comment on this clone: This specimen includes other DNA sequences encoding the same CDR3. This chain links TRBV2 with TRBJ1-6, with 9 nucleotides matching TRBD1. The CDR3 has 13 amino acids. The germline V gene encodes CDR1 SNHLY and CDR2 FYNNEI. The V gene end was trimmed by 6 bases and the J gene end by 7 bases; junction bases not matched to a gene: 1. The CDR3 is CASSGQGNSPLHF. In DNA, the CDR3 is TGTGCCAGCAGCGGACAGGGGAATTCACCCCTCCACTTT.

The gene calls are TRBV27 and TRBJ2-7, with D perhaps TRBD1 (6 bases). The CDR3 runs to 15 residues. Germline CDR1 MNHEY, CDR2 SMNVEV (reference sequence). V lost 1 base and J 2 bases, leaving 12 bases between the germline ends. Here the CDR3 reads CASSLWGQGAYEQYF. CDR3 bases: TGTGCCAGCAGTTTATGGGGGCAGGGCGCCTACGAGCAGTACTTC.

This chain connects TRBV7-6 to TRBJ1-5; D is unresolved. CDR1 is SGHVS, CDR2 FNYEAQ, per germline. V lost 5 bases, J lost 1 base, and 15 bases lay in between. The CDR3 is 16 amino acids. Here the CDR3 reads CASSAPLRHSNQPQHF. The CDR3 coding sequence is TGTGCCAGCAGCGCCCCCTTGAGACACAGCAATCAGCCCCAGCATTTT.

The chain couples TRBV11-3 to TRBJ2-2; 10 bases fit TRBD1. There are 16 residues in the CDR3. Germline-derived CDR1 and CDR2 are SGHNT and YENEEA. V lost 5 bases, J lost 1 base, and 4 bases stayed unmatched. In DNA form, the CDR3 reads TGTGCCAGCAGCCCGGGGACAGGGGAGAACACCGGGGAGCTGTTTTTT. It codes for CASSPGTGENTGELFF.

V and J are TRBV4-1 and TRBJ1-6; 8 nucleotides match TRBD1. The CDR3 runs to 15 residues. Per the germline V gene, CDR1 is MGHRA and CDR2 is YSYEKL. J was trimmed by 10 bases and V by 0 bases; bases with no gene match: 5. The CDR3 sequence is CASSQEGQVRSPLHF. The CDR3 DNA follows: TGCGCCAGCAGCCAAGAGGGACAGGTCAGGTCACCCCTCCACTTT.

The J gene is TRBJ1-1, the V gene TRBV20-1, with TRBD1 identical over 9 bases. CDR3 length: 13 amino acids. CDR1 is DFQATT, CDR2 SNEGSKA, per germline (reference sequence). Unmatched junction bases numbered 2, after V lost 3 bases and J lost 3 bases. The CDR3 protein is CSASGDRDTEAFF. CDR3 DNA sequence: TGCAGTGCTAGTGGGGACAGGGACACTGAAGCTTTCTTT.

The chain combines TRBV18 with TRBJ2-1, with a tentative D call TRBD1 (6 bases). This CDR3 comprises 13 residues. The V end was cut by 3 bases, the J end by 8 bases, with 11 bases between. The germline V gene has CDR1 KGHSH and CDR2 LQKENI. The DNA for the CDR3 is TGTGCCAGCTCACCCAGGGGAAGGTATGAGCAGTTCTTC. Translation gives CASSPRGRYEQFF.

The rearrangement joins TRBV6-5 to TRBJ2-5; 8 nucleotides agree with TRBD2. The V segment lost 7 bases and the J segment 2 bases; nucleotides outside the gene matches: 9. This CDR3 is built from 15 residues. The germline CDR1 and CDR2 sequences are MNHEY and SVGAGI. The CDR3 sequence is CASTLAGGRQETQYF. CDR3 coding DNA: TGTGCCAGCACTCTGGCGGGGGGCCGGCAAGAGACCCAGTACTTC.